This T cell receptor (beta chain) came from a study of shared clonotypes between healthy human individuals. In the case of this clone: What it binds is unknown.

Germline V CDR1 and CDR2: MNHEY, SVGAGI. The length of the CDR3 is 15 residues. Between the trimmed V and J ends, which lost 6 bases and 5 bases, there was a span of 19 bases. Findings and caveats of the study: Memory subsets had estimated richness that was generally smaller than that of naive subsets. Collection of samples was limited to blood; tissue repertoires likely differ.

Generated by immunoSEQ multiplex PCR, the TCRdb table keeps only in-frame clones and is missing some. The sample records roughly 2,000,000 clones, roughly 95% being singletons. Terminally differentiated effector memory CD45RA+ cells were left out of the naive CD8 fraction, which was CD45RO-negative and positively selected for CCR7. Caucasian adults residing in Nashville, Tennessee made up all the donors. This clonotype was sampled from a man in his late teens or twenties in good health. The sequencing input was naive CD8+ T cells sorted from blood. The gene calls are TRBV6-5 and TRBJ2-5; a weak D match, TRBD2 (5 bases). The CDR3 nucleotides read TGTGCCAGCAGCCCGGAGGCCTTGAGTGGGGAGACCCAGTACTTC. It codes for CASSPEALSGETQYF.